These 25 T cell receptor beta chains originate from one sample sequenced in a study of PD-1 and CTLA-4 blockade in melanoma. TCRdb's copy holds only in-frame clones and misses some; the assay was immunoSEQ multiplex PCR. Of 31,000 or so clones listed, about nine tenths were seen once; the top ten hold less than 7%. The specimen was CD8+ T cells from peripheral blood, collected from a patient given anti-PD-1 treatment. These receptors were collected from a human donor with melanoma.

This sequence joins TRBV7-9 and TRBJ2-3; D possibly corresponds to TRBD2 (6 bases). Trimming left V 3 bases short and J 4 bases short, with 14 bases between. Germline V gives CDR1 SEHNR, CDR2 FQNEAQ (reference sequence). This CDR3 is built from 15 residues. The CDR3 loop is CASSFRELRADTQYF. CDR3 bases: TGTGCCAGCAGCTTCCGGGAGCTACGGGCAGATACGCAGTATTTT. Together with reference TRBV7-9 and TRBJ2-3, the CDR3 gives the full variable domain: DTGVSQNPRHKITKRGQNVTFRCDPISEHNRLYWYRQTLGQGPEFLTYFQNEAQLEKSRLLSDRFSAERPKGSFSTLEIQRTEQGDSAMYLCASSFRELRADTQYFGPGTRLTVL.

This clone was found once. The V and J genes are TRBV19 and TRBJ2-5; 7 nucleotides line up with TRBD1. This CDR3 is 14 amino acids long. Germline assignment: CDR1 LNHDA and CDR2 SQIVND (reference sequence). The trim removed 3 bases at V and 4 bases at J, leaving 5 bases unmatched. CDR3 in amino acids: CASSISRDRETQYF. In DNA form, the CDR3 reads TGTGCCAGTAGTATCTCTCGGGACAGAGAGACCCAGTACTTC. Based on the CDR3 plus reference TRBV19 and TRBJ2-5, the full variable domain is DGGITQSPKYLFRKEGQNVTLSCEQNLNHDAMYWYRQDPGQGLRLIYYSQIVNDFQKGDIAEGYSVSREKKESFPLTVTSAQKNPTAFYLCASSISRDRETQYFGPGTRLLVL.

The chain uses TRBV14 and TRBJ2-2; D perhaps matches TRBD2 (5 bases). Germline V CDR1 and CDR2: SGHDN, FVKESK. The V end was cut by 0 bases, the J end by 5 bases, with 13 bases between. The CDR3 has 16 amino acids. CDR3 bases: TGTGCCAGCAGCCAAGATTTCGGGGAGAGGACCGGGGAGCTGTTTTTT. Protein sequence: CASSQDFGERTGELFF.

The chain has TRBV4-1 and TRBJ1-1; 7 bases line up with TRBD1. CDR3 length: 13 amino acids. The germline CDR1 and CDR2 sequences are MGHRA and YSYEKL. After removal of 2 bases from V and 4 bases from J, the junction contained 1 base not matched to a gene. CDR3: CASSQPGGTEAFF. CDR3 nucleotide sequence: TGCGCCAGCAGCCAACCAGGGGGCACTGAAGCTTTCTTT.

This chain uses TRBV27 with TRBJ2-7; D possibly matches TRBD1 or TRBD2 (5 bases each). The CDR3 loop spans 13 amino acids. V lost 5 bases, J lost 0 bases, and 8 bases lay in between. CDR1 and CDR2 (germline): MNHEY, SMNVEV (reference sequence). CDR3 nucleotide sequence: TGTGCCAGCAGTGGGGGTCTCTCCTACGAGCAGTACTTC. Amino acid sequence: CASSGGLSYEQYF.

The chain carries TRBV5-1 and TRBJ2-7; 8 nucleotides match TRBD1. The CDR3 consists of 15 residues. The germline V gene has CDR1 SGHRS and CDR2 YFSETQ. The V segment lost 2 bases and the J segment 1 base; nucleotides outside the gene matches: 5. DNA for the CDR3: TGCGCCAGCAGCTTAGGGACAGGAGGGTCCTACGAGCAGTACTTC. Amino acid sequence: CASSLGTGGSYEQYF.

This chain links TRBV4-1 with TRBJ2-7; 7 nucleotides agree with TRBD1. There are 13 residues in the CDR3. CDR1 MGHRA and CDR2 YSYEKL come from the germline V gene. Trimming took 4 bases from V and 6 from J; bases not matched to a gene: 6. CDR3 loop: CASSPRQGVEQYF. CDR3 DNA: TGCGCCAGCAGCCCTCGCCAGGGGGTCGAGCAGTACTTC.

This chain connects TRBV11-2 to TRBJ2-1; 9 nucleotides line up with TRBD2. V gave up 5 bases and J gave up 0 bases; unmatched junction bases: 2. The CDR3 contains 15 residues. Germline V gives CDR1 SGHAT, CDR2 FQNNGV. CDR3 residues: CASSLSGSSYNEQFF. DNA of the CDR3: TGTGCCAGCAGCCTTAGCGGGAGCTCCTACAATGAGCAGTTCTTC. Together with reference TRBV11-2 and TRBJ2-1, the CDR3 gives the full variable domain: EAGVAQSPRYKIIEKRQSVAFWCNPISGHATLYWYQQILGQGPKLLIQFQNNGVVDDSQLPKDRFSAERLKGVDSTLKIQPAKLEDSAVYLCASSLSGSSYNEQFFGPGTRLTVL.

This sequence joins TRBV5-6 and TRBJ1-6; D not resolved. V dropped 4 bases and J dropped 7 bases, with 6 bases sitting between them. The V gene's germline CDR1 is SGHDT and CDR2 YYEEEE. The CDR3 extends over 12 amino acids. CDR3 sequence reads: CASSLGNSPLHF. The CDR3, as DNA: TGTGCCAGCAGCCTGGGGAATTCACCCCTCCACTTT.

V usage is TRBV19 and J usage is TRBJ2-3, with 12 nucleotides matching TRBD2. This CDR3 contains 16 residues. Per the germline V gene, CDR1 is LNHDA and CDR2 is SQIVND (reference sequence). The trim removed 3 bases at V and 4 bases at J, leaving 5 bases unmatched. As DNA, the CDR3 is TGTGCCAGTAGTATTGGACTAGCGGGGATGGCAGATACGCAGTATTTT. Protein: CASSIGLAGMADTQYF.

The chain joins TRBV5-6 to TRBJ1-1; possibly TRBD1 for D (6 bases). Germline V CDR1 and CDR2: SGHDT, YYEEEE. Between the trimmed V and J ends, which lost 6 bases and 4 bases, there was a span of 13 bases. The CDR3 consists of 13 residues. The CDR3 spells CASTWGAVTEAFF. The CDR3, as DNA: TGTGCCAGCACCTGGGGGGCTGTCACTGAAGCTTTCTTT.

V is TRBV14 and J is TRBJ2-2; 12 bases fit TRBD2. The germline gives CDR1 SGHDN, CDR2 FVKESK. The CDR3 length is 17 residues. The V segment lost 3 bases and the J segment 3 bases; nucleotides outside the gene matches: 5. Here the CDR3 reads CASSHLAGGLYTGELFF. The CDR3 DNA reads TGTGCCAGCAGCCATCTAGCGGGGGGGCTCTACACCGGGGAGCTGTTTTTT.

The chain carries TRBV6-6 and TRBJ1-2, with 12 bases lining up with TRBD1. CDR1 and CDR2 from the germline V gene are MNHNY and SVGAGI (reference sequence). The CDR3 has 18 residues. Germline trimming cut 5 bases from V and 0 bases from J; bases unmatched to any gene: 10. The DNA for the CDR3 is TGTGCCAGCAGTCTGACCAAGGGGACAGGGGGCTCTAACTATGGCTACACCTTC. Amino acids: CASSLTKGTGGSNYGYTF.

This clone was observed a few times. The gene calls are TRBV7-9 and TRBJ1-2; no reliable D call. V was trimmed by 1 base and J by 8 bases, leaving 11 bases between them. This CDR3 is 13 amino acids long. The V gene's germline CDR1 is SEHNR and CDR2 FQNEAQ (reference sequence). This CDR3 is CASSLVGREGYTF. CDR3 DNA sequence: TGTGCCAGCAGCTTAGTAGGGCGAGAGGGCTACACCTTC. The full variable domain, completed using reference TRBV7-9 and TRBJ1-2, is DTGVSQNPRHKITKRGQNVTFRCDPISEHNRLYWYRQTLGQGPEFLTYFQNEAQLEKSRLLSDRFSAERPKGSFSTLEIQRTEQGDSAMYLCASSLVGREGYTFGSGTRLTVV.

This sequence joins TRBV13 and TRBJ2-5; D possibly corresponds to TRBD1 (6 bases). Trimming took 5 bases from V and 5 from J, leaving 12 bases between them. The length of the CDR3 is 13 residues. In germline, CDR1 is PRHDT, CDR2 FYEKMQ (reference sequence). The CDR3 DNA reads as TGTGCCAGCAGCGAGCACAGGGTGGAGACCCAGTACTTC. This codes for CASSEHRVETQYF.

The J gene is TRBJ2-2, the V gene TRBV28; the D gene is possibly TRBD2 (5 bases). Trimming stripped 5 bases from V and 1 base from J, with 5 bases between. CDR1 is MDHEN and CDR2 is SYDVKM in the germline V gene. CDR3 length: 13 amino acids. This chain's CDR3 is CASSSGNTGELFF. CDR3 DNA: TGTGCCAGCAGTAGCGGGAACACCGGGGAGCTGTTTTTT.

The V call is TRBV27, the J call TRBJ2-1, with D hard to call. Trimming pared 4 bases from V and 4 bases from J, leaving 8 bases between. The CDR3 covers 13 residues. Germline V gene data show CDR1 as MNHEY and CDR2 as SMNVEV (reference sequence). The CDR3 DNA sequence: TGTGCCAGCAGTTCCTACAGTTACAATGAGCAGTTCTTC. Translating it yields CASSSYSYNEQFF.

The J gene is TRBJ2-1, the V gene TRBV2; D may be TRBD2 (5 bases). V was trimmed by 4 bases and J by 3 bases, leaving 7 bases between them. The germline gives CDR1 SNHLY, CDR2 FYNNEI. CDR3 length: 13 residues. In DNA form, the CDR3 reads TGTGCCAGCAGTGGGGAGCTCTACAATGAGCAGTTCTTC. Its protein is CASSGELYNEQFF.

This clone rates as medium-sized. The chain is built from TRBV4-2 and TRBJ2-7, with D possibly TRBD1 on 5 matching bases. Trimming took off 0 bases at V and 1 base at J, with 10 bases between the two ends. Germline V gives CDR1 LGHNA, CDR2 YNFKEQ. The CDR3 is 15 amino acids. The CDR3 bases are TGTGCCAGCAGCCAAGAAGAAGACAGTTCCTACGAGCAGTACTTC. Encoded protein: CASSQEEDSSYEQYF.

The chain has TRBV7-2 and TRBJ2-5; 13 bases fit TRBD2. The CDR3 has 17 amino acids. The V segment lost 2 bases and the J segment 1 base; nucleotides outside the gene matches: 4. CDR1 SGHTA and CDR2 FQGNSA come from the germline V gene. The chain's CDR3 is CASSLRTSGGAQETQYF. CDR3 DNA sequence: TGTGCCAGCAGCTTAAGAACTAGCGGGGGGGCCCAAGAGACCCAGTACTTC.

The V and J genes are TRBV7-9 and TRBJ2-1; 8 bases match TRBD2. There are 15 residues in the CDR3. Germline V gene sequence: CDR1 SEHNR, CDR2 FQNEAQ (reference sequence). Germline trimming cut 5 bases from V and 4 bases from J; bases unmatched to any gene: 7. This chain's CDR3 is CASSPEVAGYNEQFF. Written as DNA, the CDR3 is TGTGCCAGCAGCCCAGAGGTAGCGGGGTACAATGAGCAGTTCTTC. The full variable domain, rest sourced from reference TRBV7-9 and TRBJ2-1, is DTGVSQNPRHKITKRGQNVTFRCDPISEHNRLYWYRQTLGQGPEFLTYFQNEAQLEKSRLLSDRFSAERPKGSFSTLEIQRTEQGDSAMYLCASSPEVAGYNEQFFGPGTRLTVL.

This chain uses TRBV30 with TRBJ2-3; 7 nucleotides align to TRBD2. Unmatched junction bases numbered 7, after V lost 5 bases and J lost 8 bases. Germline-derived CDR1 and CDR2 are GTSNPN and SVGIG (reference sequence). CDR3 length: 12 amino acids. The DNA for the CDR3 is TGTGCCTGGGACCCCCCTAGCGGTACGCAGTATTTT. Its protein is CAWDPPSGTQYF.

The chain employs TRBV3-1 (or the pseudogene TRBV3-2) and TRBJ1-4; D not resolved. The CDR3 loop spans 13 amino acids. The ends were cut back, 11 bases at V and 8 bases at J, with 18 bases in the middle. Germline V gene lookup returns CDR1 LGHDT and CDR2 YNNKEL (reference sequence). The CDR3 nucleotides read TGTGCCTCGCGGAGGAGGTCGGGGGAAAAACTGTTTTTT. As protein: CASRRRSGEKLFF.

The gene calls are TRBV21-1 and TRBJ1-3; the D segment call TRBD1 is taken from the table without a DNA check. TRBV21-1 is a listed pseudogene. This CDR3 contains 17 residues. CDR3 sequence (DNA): TGTGCCAGCCCCCATCGTTCAGGACAGGGGGTAGGAAACACCATATATTTT. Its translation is CASPHRSGQGVGNTIYF.

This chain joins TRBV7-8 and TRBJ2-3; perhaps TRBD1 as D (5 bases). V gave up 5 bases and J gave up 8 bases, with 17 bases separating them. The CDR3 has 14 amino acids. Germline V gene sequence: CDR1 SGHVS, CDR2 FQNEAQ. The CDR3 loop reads CASSATDSSGTQYF. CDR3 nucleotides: TGTGCCAGCAGCGCCACCGACAGTAGTGGTACGCAGTATTTT.